This is a list of T cell receptor beta chains from one sample in a study of shared clonotypes between healthy human individuals. TCRdb's copy holds only in-frame clones and misses some; the assay was immunoSEQ multiplex PCR. The sample lists some 2,100,000 clones; around 95% were seen once. The specimen was naive CD4+ T cells sorted from blood. Source of these receptors: a man younger than 35 in good health. Both conserved end residues are part of each CDR3. The D gene is left open where the match is weak. Clone size is given for some rows only: seen once, a few or many times, or a class if the clone is expanded.

clone size,V gene,J gene,D gene,CDR3 DNA,CDR3 protein
NA,TRBV30,TRBJ1-6,NA,TGTGCCTGGAGGACCGCCCATATTCCGGAATCCCCCGCAGATTCACCCCTCCACTTT,CAWRTAHIPESPADSPLHF
NA,TRBV7-2,TRBJ1-5,NA,TGTGCCAGCAGCTATGCCCATGGACAGAATCAGCCCCAGCATTTT,CASSYAHGQNQPQHF
NA,TRBV30,TRBJ2-7,NA,TGTGCCTGGAGTGTCTGGTCATCCTACGAGCAGTACTTC,CAWSVWSSYEQYF
NA,TRBV5-4,TRBJ2-3,NA,TGTGCCAGCAGCTTGGAAATCGGGACCAGTGGGGGAGATACGCAGTATTTT,CASSLEIGTSGGDTQYF
NA,TRBV6-5,TRBJ1-5,TRBD1,TGTGCCAGCAGTACGTACAGGGGTGGCAATCAGCCCCAGCATTTT,CASSTYRGGNQPQHF
NA,TRBV5-1,TRBJ2-5,NA,TGCGCCAGCAGCAGTGGTACGGCACCGCAAGAGACCCAGTACTTC,CASSSGTAPQETQYF
NA,TRBV7-2,TRBJ2-7,TRBD2,TGTGCCAGCAGCCCAGGGAGGGGTGGCGAGCAGTACTTC,CASSPGRGGEQYF
once,TRBV19,TRBJ2-7,NA,TGTGCCAGTAGTATGTCGGGTAACTCCTACGAGCAGTACTTC,CASSMSGNSYEQYF
NA,TRBV30,TRBJ1-1,NA,TGTGCCTGGAGTGTAGGGCTTTTGAACACTGAAGCTTTCTTT,CAWSVGLLNTEAFF
NA,TRBV6-6,TRBJ1-5,TRBD1,TGTGCCAGCAGTGACGGACAGGGCGGCAATCAGCCCCAGCATTTT,CASSDGQGGNQPQHF
NA,TRBV5-6,TRBJ2-4,NA,TGTGCCAGCAGCTTGGGGCCGGGGGGACAGGTCCCTTCCAGAGTAAACTTC,CASSLGPGGQVPSRVNF
NA,TRBV6-5,TRBJ1-2,NA,TGTGCCAGCAGTTACTCGGGACGGGCTGGCTACACCTTC,CASSYSGRAGYTF
once,TRBV19,TRBJ2-3,TRBD1,TGTGCCAGTAGTTTGATGGACAGGGCGGCAGATACGCAGTATTTT,CASSLMDRAADTQYF
NA,TRBV7-2,TRBJ2-1,NA,TGTGCCAGCAGCTTAGCGATTGTGGGGGGAAGCTACAATGAGCAGTTCTTC,CASSLAIVGGSYNEQFF
NA,TRBV4-2,TRBJ1-2,NA,TGTGCCAGCAGCCAAGGGCGGCTGCTAAACTATGGCTACACCTTC,CASSQGRLLNYGYTF
NA,TRBV5-1,TRBJ2-5,NA,TGCGCCAGCAGCTTGAGGCAAGAGACCCAGTACTTC,CASSLRQETQYF
NA,TRBV5-6,TRBJ1-5,NA,TGTGCCAGCAGCTTAGGGACACGCAATCAGCCCCAGCATTTT,CASSLGTRNQPQHF
NA,TRBV6-1,TRBJ2-3,TRBD2,TGTGCCAGCAGTGATGGTTGGGCTAGCGGGAAGACAGATACGCAGTATTTT,CASSDGWASGKTDTQYF
NA,TRBV2,TRBJ1-6,TRBD1,TGTGCCAGCAGTGGGGACAGGGCAGATTCACCCCTCCACTTT,CASSGDRADSPLHF
NA,TRBV30,TRBJ2-5,NA,TGTGCCTGTCCCCTTCACGGGGGGCTCCAAGAGACCCAGTACTTC,CACPLHGGLQETQYF
NA,TRBV5-1,TRBJ2-5,NA,TGCGCCAGCACCGACGGGGACCAGGCGAGGGAGACCCAGTACTTC,CASTDGDQARETQYF
NA,TRBV5-1,TRBJ1-2,TRBD1,TGCGCCAGCAGCTTACAGGGGCCAAATCTCTATGGCTACACCTTC,CASSLQGPNLYGYTF
NA,TRBV9,TRBJ1-1,NA,TGTGCCAGCAGCGTAGATGGGGCAACGAACACTGAAGCTTTCTTT,CASSVDGATNTEAFF
NA,TRBV7-8,TRBJ1-2,NA,TGTGCCAGCAGCTTAGCGGCGCAGGGCTATGGCTACACCTTC,CASSLAAQGYGYTF
NA,TRBV7-9,TRBJ1-2,NA,TGTGCCAGCACCTCGGGAGACGGCTACACCTTC,CASTSGDGYTF
NA,TRBV6-1,TRBJ1-5,TRBD1,TGTGCCAGCAGTGTCGGACAGGGGGACAATCAGCCCCAGCATTTT,CASSVGQGDNQPQHF
NA,TRBV6-6,TRBJ2-7,TRBD2,TGTGCCAGCAGTTACATAGCTAGCGGGAGTCTCTACGAGCAGTACTTC,CASSYIASGSLYEQYF
NA,TRBV5-6,TRBJ2-7,NA,TGTGCCAGCAGCCCCGGGACTCACAGGACCACCTACGAGCAGTACTTC,CASSPGTHRTTYEQYF
NA,TRBV19,TRBJ1-2,TRBD1,TGTGCCAGTAGTCCTCTCGAGGGACAGGGGGCGCATGGCTACACCTTC,CASSPLEGQGAHGYTF
NA,TRBV23-1,TRBJ1-2,NA,TGCGCCAGCAGTCAAGTGGAGCAGGGAGACGATGGCTACACCTTC,CASSQVEQGDDGYTF
NA,TRBV5-1,TRBJ1-1,TRBD1,TGCGCCAGCAGCGTCCGACAGGGGGTGAACACTGAAGCTTTCTTT,CASSVRQGVNTEAFF
NA,TRBV30,TRBJ2-2,TRBD2,TGTGCCTGGAGTGGACTAGCGGGATCCGGGGAGCTGTTTTTT,CAWSGLAGSGELFF
NA,TRBV11-2,TRBJ2-5,NA,TGTGCCAGCAGCCTCCAGGGGTCTGGAGTGGGGACCCAGTACTTC,CASSLQGSGVGTQYF
NA,TRBV18,TRBJ2-3,NA,TGTGCCAGCTCACCGTTGGGGGTAAGGGATACGCAGTATTTT,CASSPLGVRDTQYF
NA,TRBV30,TRBJ1-5,NA,TGTGCCTGGAGTGTACTGGAAGATCAGCCCCAGCATTTT,CAWSVLEDQPQHF
NA,TRBV27,TRBJ2-2,NA,TGTGCCAGCAGGCCGGGGGAAGGGGCCGGCCCCGGGGAGCTGTTTTTT,CASRPGEGAGPGELFF